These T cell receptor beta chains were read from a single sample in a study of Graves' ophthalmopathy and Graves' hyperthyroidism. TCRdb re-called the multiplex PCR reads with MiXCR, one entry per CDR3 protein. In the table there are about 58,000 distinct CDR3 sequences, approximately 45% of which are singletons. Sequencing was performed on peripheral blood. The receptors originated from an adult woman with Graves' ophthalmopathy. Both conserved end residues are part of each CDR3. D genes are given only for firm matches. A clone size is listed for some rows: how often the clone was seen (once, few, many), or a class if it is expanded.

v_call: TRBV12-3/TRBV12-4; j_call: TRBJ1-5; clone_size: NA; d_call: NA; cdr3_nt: TGTGCCAGCAGTTTTATAGGGAGTCACTACGAGCATTTT; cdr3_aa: CASSFIGSHYEHF
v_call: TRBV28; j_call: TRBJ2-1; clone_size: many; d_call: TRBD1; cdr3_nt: TGTGCCAGCAGTTCGACCCGGGACAGGAGTTGGAATGAGCAGTTCTTC; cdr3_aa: CASSSTRDRSWNEQFF
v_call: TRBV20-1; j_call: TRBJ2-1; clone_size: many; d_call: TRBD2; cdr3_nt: TGCAGTTGTACTAGCGGGGGCCTCACCGATGAGCAGTTCTTC; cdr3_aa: CSCTSGGLTDEQFF
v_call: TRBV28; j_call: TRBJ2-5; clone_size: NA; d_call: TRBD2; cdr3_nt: TGTGCCGGCAGTTTAAATGGCGGGGGGCCCCATCAGTACTTC; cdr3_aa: CAGSLNGGGPHQYF
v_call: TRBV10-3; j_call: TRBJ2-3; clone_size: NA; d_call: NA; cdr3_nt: TGTGCCATCAGTGAAAGGGACACGGATACGCAGTATTTT; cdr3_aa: CAISERDTDTQYF
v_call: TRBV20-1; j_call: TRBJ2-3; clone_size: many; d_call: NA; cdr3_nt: TGCAGTGCTAGGCTGGGTAATCCAGATACGCAGTATTTT; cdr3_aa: CSARLGNPDTQYF
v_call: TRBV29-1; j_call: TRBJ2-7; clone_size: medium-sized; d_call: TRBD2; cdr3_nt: TGCAGCGTTTGCCCAGCGGGGTACTACGAGCAGTACTTC; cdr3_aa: CSVCPAGYYEQYF
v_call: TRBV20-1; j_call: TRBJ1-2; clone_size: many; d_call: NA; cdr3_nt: TGCAGTGCTAGTCTGGACGGAGCTAACTATGGCTACACCTTC; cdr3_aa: CSASLDGANYGYTF
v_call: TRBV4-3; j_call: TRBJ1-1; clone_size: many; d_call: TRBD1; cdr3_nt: TGCGCCAGCAGCCAAGACCGGGGACAGGGGGCGGGTACTGAAGCTTTCTTT; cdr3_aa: CASSQDRGQGAGTEAFF
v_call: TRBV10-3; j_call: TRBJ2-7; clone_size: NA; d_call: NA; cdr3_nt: TGTGCCATCAGTGGGCTGACCTCCGAGCAGTACTTC; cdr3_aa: CAISGLTSEQYF
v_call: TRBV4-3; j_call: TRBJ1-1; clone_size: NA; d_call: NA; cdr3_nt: TGCGCCAGCCGGGGGGCGGCCGAAGCTTTCTTT; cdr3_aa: CASRGAAEAFF
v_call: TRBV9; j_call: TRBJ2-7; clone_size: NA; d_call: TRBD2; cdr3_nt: TGTGCCAGCAGCCCCGCGGGAGGGGCGGCCTACGAGCAGTACTTC; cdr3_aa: CASSPAGGAAYEQYF
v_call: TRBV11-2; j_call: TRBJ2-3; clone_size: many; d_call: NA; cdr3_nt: TGTGCCAGCAGCTCCCTAGATACGCAGTATTTT; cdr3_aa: CASSSLDTQYF
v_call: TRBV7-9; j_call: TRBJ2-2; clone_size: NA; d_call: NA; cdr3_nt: TGTGCCAGCAGCTCCCAGACTAACACCGGGGAGCTGTTTTTT; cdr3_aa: CASSSQTNTGELFF
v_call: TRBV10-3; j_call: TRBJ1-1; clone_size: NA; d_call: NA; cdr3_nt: TGTGCCATGACTGGGGGCGGGAACACTGAAGCTTTCTTT; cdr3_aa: CAMTGGGNTEAFF
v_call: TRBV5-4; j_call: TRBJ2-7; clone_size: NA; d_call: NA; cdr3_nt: TGTGCCAGCAGCTTTGGGCGGAACTACGAGCAGTACTTC; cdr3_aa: CASSFGRNYEQYF
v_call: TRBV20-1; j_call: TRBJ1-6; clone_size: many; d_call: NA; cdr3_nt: TGCAGTGCTAGCGACGTCGAGGGGGTTTCTAATTCACCCCTCCACTTT; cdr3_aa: CSASDVEGVSNSPLHF
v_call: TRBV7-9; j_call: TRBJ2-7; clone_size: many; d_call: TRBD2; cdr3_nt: TGTGCCAGCAGCCCCTCCGCGGGAGCAAACGAGCAGTACTTC; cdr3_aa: CASSPSAGANEQYF
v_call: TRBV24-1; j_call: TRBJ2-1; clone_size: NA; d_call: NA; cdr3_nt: TGTGCCACCAGTGGGGGCGCAGGGAGTTACAATGAGCAGTTCTTC; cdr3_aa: CATSGGAGSYNEQFF
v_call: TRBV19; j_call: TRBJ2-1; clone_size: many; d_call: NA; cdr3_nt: TGTGCCAGTAGTATAGCCCCCACTAATGAGCAGTTCTTC; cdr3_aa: CASSIAPTNEQFF
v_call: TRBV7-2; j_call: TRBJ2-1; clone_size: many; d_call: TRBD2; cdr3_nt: TGTGCCAGCAGCTTAGAATCTAGCGGGAGTCTAGACAATGAGCAGTTCTTC; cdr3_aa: CASSLESSGSLDNEQFF
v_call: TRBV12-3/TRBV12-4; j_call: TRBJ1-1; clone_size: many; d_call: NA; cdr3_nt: TGTGCCAGCAGACAATCCGTGGGAGGGAGCGTAGCTTTCTTT; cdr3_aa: CASRQSVGGSVAFF
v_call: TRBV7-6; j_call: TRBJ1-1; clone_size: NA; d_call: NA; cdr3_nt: TGTGCCAGCAGCTTAGGGGGGGGCACTGAAGCTTTCTTT; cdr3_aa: CASSLGGGTEAFF
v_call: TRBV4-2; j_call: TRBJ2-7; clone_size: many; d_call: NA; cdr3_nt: TGTGCCAGCAGCCAACCCGGAGACTACGAGCAGTACTTC; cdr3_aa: CASSQPGDYEQYF